This T cell receptor (beta chain) was identified in a study of blood T cells in healthy people across ages. General observations from the study: A strong correlation was seen between TCR beta diversity and naive T cell percentage. Per million T cells, TCR beta diversity dropped about linearly as age rose. Nothing was known about donor CMV status, and this possibly confounded expanded clonotype changes.

CDR1 and CDR2 (germline): MNHEY, SVGAGI. This CDR3 region has 14 residues. V was shortened by 8 bases and J by 0 bases, with 10 bases between the two germline ends. Note on this clonotype: Its antigen is currently unknown.

There were healthy Caucasian individuals from Russia, aged about 6 to 100, serving as donors. Then a second PCR, running about 7 to 11 cycles, was carried out with a sample-barcoded 5' primer and a J-beta primer mix. TCRdb recomputed calls from the 5' RACE reads with MiXCR, one row per CDR3 protein. The table includes 1.5 million to 1.9 million distinct CDR3 sequences, approximately 43% detected once. The chain combines TRBV6-5 with TRBJ2-2; weak D call: TRBD1 (6 bases). Sequencing was done on a sample of blood. The sequence was collected from a woman in her late teens or twenties in good health. CDR3 sequence reads: CASFDRSNTGELFF. The CDR3 DNA is TGTGCCAGCTTCGACAGGTCGAACACCGGGGAGCTGTTTTTT.